This passage covers 27 T cell receptor beta chains from one sample sequenced in a study of T cell repertoires in cytomegalovirus infection. Each CDR3 protein gets one entry after TCRdb re-called the reads with MiXCR. The sample holds a few hundred thousand distinct CDR3 sequences; around 40% are singletons and the top ten take about 48%. What these receptors recognize is not known. The starting material was cultured PBMCs, obtained from culture after CMV antigen stimulation. The receptors originated from a human donor in good health (CMV status not recorded). Some clones in this sample may be carry-over from other donors' samples.

The chain joins TRBV20-1 to TRBJ1-1, with D perhaps matching TRBD1 (6 bases). The CDR3 runs to 15 residues. CDR1 and CDR2 (germline): DFQATT, SNEGSKA (reference sequence). V lost 0 bases to trimming and J lost 1 base, with 12 bases between them. CDR3 nucleotides: TGCAGTGCTAGAGACCCGGGACACCAGAACACTGAAGCTTTCTTT. It encodes CSARDPGHQNTEAFF.

In nucleotides, the CDR3 is TGTGCCAGCAGCGGAGACTACAGGGATGGGTCACCCCTCCACTTT. This codes for CASSGDYRDGSPLHF. The rearrangement joins TRBV7-8 to TRBJ1-6; D possibly corresponds to TRBD1 (6 bases). Germline V CDR1 and CDR2: SGHVS, FQNEAQ. Trimming removed 5 bases from V and 10 bases from J, with 18 bases in between. This CDR3 spans 15 amino acids.

This clonotype showed up many times. The chain carries TRBV7-2 and TRBJ1-3; a possible D gene is TRBD1 (5 bases). Germline values: CDR1 SGHTA, CDR2 FQGNSA. With 2 bases removed from V and 8 bases from J, the gap between germline ends came to 13 bases. The CDR3 is 14 residues long. CDR3 nucleotide sequence: TGTGCCAGCAGCTTACGGGGTCCGGGGGACACCATATATTTT. This gives the protein CASSLRGPGDTIYF.

The rearrangement uses TRBV12-3 or TRBV12-4 and TRBJ1-6; possible D gene TRBD1, 6 bases. V lost 3 bases, J lost 7 bases, and 7 bases lay in between. The CDR3 contains 13 residues. In DNA, the CDR3 is TGTGCCAGCAGTTTTGGGACAAATTCACCCCTCCACTTT. Translation gives CASSFGTNSPLHF.

This clonotype has just a few counts. Here the CDR3 reads CASSSIWGYNEQFF. In nucleotides, the CDR3 is TGTGCCAGCAGCTCCATTTGGGGGTACAATGAGCAGTTCTTC. The chain has TRBV7-6 and TRBJ2-1; the D gene could be TRBD1 or TRBD2 (5 bases each). The CDR3 totals 14 residues. Between the trimmed V and J ends, which lost 4 bases and 4 bases, there was a span of 11 bases. From germline, CDR1 is SGHVS and CDR2 FNYEAQ.

This clonotype was counted a few times. The rearrangement links TRBV20-1 to TRBJ1-1; D is unclear. V was cut by 4 bases and J by 1 base, with 4 bases left in between. The CDR3 has 11 residues. The germline V gene has CDR1 DFQATT and CDR2 SNEGSKA (reference sequence). The CDR3 DNA follows: TGCAGTGCTAAAAGGAACACTGAAGCTTTCTTT. It codes for CSAKRNTEAFF.

The V gene is TRBV12-3 or TRBV12-4, the J gene TRBJ1-2, with TRBD1 as a possible D gene (6 bases). The CDR3 is 12 residues long. V lost 6 bases and J 8 bases, leaving 13 bases between the germline ends. The DNA of the CDR3 is TGTGCCAGCAGCGACAGGCCCTACGGCTACACCTTC. Amino acid sequence: CASSDRPYGYTF.

The rearrangement joins TRBV20-1 to TRBJ1-1; a weak D match, TRBD1 (6 bases). Trimming pared 0 bases from V and 3 bases from J, leaving 14 bases between. This CDR3 comprises 15 residues. Germline-derived CDR1 and CDR2 are DFQATT and SNEGSKA (reference sequence). The CDR3 region is CSAREGAGTDTEAFF. CDR3 DNA: TGCAGTGCTAGAGAGGGGGCAGGGACCGACACTGAAGCTTTCTTT.

The chain combines TRBV7-2 with TRBJ2-3; D could derive from TRBD1 or TRBD2 (6 bases each). Trimming left V 4 bases short and J 8 bases short, with 16 bases between. The germline gives CDR1 SGHTA, CDR2 FQGNSA. The CDR3 length is 14 residues. The CDR3 is CASSSRDLQGTQYF. CDR3 in DNA: TGTGCCAGCAGCTCCCGGGACTTACAGGGTACGCAGTATTTT.

This clonotype was counted only a few times. This rearrangement joins TRBV7-2 to TRBJ1-3; no clear D gene. The CDR3 is 14 residues long. V lost 3 bases to trimming and J lost 2 bases, with 8 bases between them. Per the germline V gene, CDR1 is SGHTA and CDR2 is FQGNSA. The CDR3 coding sequence is TGTGCCAGCAGCTTTACCACAACTGGAAACACCATATATTTT. Translation: CASSFTTTGNTIYF.

This chain joins TRBV6-5 and TRBJ2-3, with a possible D match to TRBD2 (5 bases). CDR3 length equals 13 residues. CDR1 MNHEY and CDR2 SVGAGI come from the germline V gene. V lost 8 bases and J 6 bases, leaving 15 bases between the germline ends. The CDR3 sequence is CASHPGGRDTQYF. The CDR3 DNA reads TGTGCCAGCCACCCTGGCGGGCGGGATACGCAGTATTTT.

This sequence joins TRBV20-1 and TRBJ2-4; 12 nucleotides match TRBD2. Trimming cost V 5 bases and J 5 bases; bases outside gene matches: 7. Germline V gene data show CDR1 as DFQATT and CDR2 as SNEGSKA (reference sequence). This CDR3 contains 15 residues. The DNA of the CDR3 is TGCAGTGCTGGACTAGCGGGGACTTGGGAAAACATTCAGTACTTC. Translating gives CSAGLAGTWENIQYF.

This chain uses TRBV3-1 with TRBJ1-1; D is unresolved. CDR1 LGHDT and CDR2 YNNKEL come from the germline V gene (reference sequence). Trimming took off 4 bases at V and 5 bases at J, with 11 bases between the two ends. This CDR3 spans 13 amino acids. CDR3 in DNA: TGTGCCAGCAGCCGACGGATGGAGACTGAAGCTTTCTTT. This gives the protein CASSRRMETEAFF.

The genes are TRBV7-2 and TRBJ1-2; 9 nucleotides match TRBD1. CDR1 SGHTA and CDR2 FQGNSA come from the germline V gene. The CDR3 covers 14 residues. The trim removed 4 bases at V and 2 bases at J, leaving 2 bases unmatched. In nucleotides, the CDR3 is TGTGCCAGCAGCTGGGGACAGGGCAACTATGGCTACACCTTC. It is translated as CASSWGQGNYGYTF.

In its sample, this clonotype was seen a few times. The chain recombines TRBV6-2 or TRBV6-3 with TRBJ1-2, with D unclear. Germline-derived CDR1 and CDR2 are MNHEY and SVGEGT. Deletions cut 4 bases from V and 4 bases from J, with 13 bases between. The CDR3 has 14 residues. CDR3 coding DNA: TGTGCCAGCAGTTCCGGAGGTTCTGGCTATGGCTACACCTTC. As protein: CASSSGGSGYGYTF.

The sample holds a few counts of this clonotype. The rearrangement links TRBV7-9 to TRBJ1-1; perhaps TRBD1 as D (6 bases). The CDR3 covers 12 residues. Trimming removed 1 base from V and 10 bases from J, with 10 bases in between. Germline-derived CDR1 and CDR2 are SEHNR and FQNEAQ (reference sequence). The CDR3 nucleotides read TGTGCCAGCAGCTTAGTGGACAGTCGAGCTTTCTTT. As protein: CASSLVDSRAFF. The variable domain in full, completed from reference TRBV7-9 and TRBJ1-1, reads DTGVSQNPRHKITKRGQNVTFRCDPISEHNRLYWYRQTLGQGPEFLTYFQNEAQLEKSRLLSDRFSAERPKGSFSTLEIQRTEQGDSAMYLCASSLVDSRAFFGQGTRLTVV.

This clonotype was found a few times. CDR3 amino acids: CASSPEPLLTQETQYF. The CDR3 nucleotides read TGTGCCAGCAGTCCGGAGCCTCTGCTCACCCAAGAGACCCAGTACTTC. V is TRBV12-3 or TRBV12-4 and J is TRBJ2-5; no definite D call. V was shortened by 5 bases and J by 1 base, with 17 bases between the two germline ends. CDR3 length: 16 residues.

This chain joins TRBV4-2 and TRBJ1-3; tentatively, D is TRBD1 (5 bases). The germline V gene encodes CDR1 LGHNA and CDR2 YNFKEQ. CDR3 length: 15 residues. V was trimmed by 7 bases and J by 2 bases, leaving 15 bases between them. CDR3 residues: CASTIKRGTGNTIYF. Here the CDR3 DNA reads TGTGCCAGCACCATTAAAAGGGGCACTGGAAACACCATATATTTT.

This clonotype turned up a few times. The rearrangement uses TRBV27 and TRBJ1-6; D is perhaps TRBD1 (5 bases). Germline loops: CDR1 MNHEY, CDR2 SMNVEV (reference sequence). The CDR3 runs 14 residues. Trimming cost V 7 bases and J 10 bases, with 17 bases left between them. CDR3 DNA sequence: TGTGCCAGCAAACCCCGAGGGGTCTGGTCACCCCTCCACTTT. Its translation is CASKPRGVWSPLHF.

This sequence joins TRBV7-2 and TRBJ2-3, with TRBD1 matching over 8 bases. The CDR3 runs to 16 residues. Germline trimming cut 4 bases from V and 5 bases from J; bases unmatched to any gene: 11. Per the germline V gene, CDR1 is SGHTA and CDR2 is FQGNSA. CDR3 in DNA: TGTGCCAGCAGCTCGGGAAATTCAGGGGGCAGAGATACGCAGTATTTT. Its protein is CASSSGNSGGRDTQYF.

The chain uses TRBV7-2 and TRBJ2-3; 10 nucleotides agree with TRBD2. Germline CDR1 SGHTA, CDR2 FQGNSA. The CDR3 contains 17 residues. The V gene end was trimmed by 3 bases and the J gene end by 3 bases; junction bases not matched to a gene: 9. The chain's CDR3 is CASSLASGGANTDTQYF. CDR3 in DNA: TGTGCCAGCAGCTTGGCGAGCGGGGGGGCTAATACAGATACGCAGTATTTT.

The chain is built from TRBV6-1 and TRBJ1-5; no definite D call. The germline V gene encodes CDR1 MNHNS and CDR2 SASEGT. V gave up 8 bases and J gave up 5 bases, with 7 bases separating them. The CDR3 has 11 amino acids. Here the CDR3 DNA reads TGTGCCAGCGGATGGGATCAGCCCCAGCATTTT. Protein sequence: CASGWDQPQHF.

The chain uses TRBV4-3 and TRBJ1-1; D remains ambiguous. The V end lost 4 bases, the J end lost 5 bases, and 11 bases lay between the germline ends. Germline V CDR1 and CDR2: LGHNA, YSLEER. The CDR3 is made up of 13 amino acids. Written as DNA, the CDR3 is TGCGCCAGCAGCCGCTTCGATGCGACTGAAGCTTTCTTT. Translation gives CASSRFDATEAFF.

The chain carries TRBV7-8 and TRBJ1-3, with TRBD1 as a possible D gene (6 bases). CDR3 length: 16 residues. Germline lookup yields CDR1 SGHVS and CDR2 FQNEAQ. Deletions cut 8 bases from V and 0 bases from J, with 17 bases between. CDR3 sequence reads: CASGHGDKDSGNTIYF. The CDR3 coding sequence is TGTGCCAGCGGGCACGGGGACAAGGACTCTGGAAACACCATATATTTT.

This chain links TRBV7-9 with TRBJ2-1, with 10 bases that match TRBD2. The CDR3 totals 14 residues. J gave up 9 bases and V 4 bases, and 6 bases lay outside the gene matches. The germline CDR1 and CDR2 sequences are SEHNR and FQNEAQ (reference sequence). The DNA of the CDR3 is TGTGCCAGCAGCTACATAGCGGGAGGAGGTGAGCAGTTCTTC. It encodes CASSYIAGGGEQFF.

This clonotype was seen a handful of times. The chain combines TRBV7-8 with TRBJ2-3; TRBD1 matches at 8 bases. CDR3 length: 15 residues. Germline values: CDR1 SGHVS, CDR2 FQNEAQ. J lost 5 bases, V lost 4 bases, and 8 bases had no gene match. The CDR3 DNA reads as TGTGCCAGCAGCTCAGGGGGCCCGATACAAGATACGCAGTATTTT. Translation: CASSSGGPIQDTQYF.

The chain uses TRBV6-1 and TRBJ2-1, with TRBD2 identical over 8 bases. The CDR3 runs to 17 residues. Germline V lookup: CDR1 MNHNS, CDR2 SASEGT. V lost 2 bases and J lost 4; bases outside the gene matches: 10. CDR3 coding DNA: TGTGCCAGCAGTGAATACGGAGCGGGGGCCGCGTACAATGAGCAGTTCTTC. Encoded protein: CASSEYGAGAAYNEQFF.